This entry features one T cell receptor beta chain sequence. This entry is derived from a study of blood T cell repertoires in COVID-19. Study processing details: Quantification of nucleated cells was approximated via reference gene primer amplification. The method was immunoSEQ multiplex PCR; TCRdb's version includes in-frame clones alone and lacks a portion of them. That table supplies the V and J calls and clone size; D and trimming were determined from the DNA. This table holds some 66,000 clones, 70% to 90% found once. This TCR derives from an older woman with acute or convalescent COVID-19. Sequencing was carried out using peripheral blood.

As DNA, the CDR3 is TGCGCCAGCAGCCAAGAGGGAGCCGATTCACCCCTCCACTTT. It encodes CASSQEGADSPLHF. This chain joins TRBV4-1 and TRBJ1-6; D not resolved. Germline lookup yields CDR1 MGHRA and CDR2 YSYEKL. The V gene lost 0 bases and the J gene lost 8 bases, with 8 bases spanning the gap. CDR3 size: 14 residues.